The rows below give T cell receptor beta chains drawn from one sample of a study of T cell repertoires in cytomegalovirus infection. Each CDR3 protein gets one entry after TCRdb re-called the reads with MiXCR. The top ten hold approximately 18% of the sample, which has roughly 230,000 distinct CDR3 sequences, about 23% seen once. Sequencing was carried out using CD8+ T cells from PBMCs. All receptors derive from a human donor in good health (CMV status not recorded). Some clones in this sample may be carry-over from other donors' samples. Both conserved end residues are part of each CDR3. A D gene is named only where the DNA matches it firmly. Part of the rows lack a size; the others show once, few, many or a class for expanded clones.

many	TRBJ2-1	TRBV7-6	15	TRBD2	CASSSGTSVHNEQFF	TGTGCCAGCAGCTCCGGGACTAGCGTTCACAATGAGCAGTTCTTC
NA	TRBJ1-2	TRBV6-1	12	NA	CASSSSAGLKVF	TGTGCCAGCAGCTCCAGTGCGGGCCTAAAAGTCTTC
few	TRBJ2-3	TRBV7-6	10	NA	CASKGDTQYF	TGTGCCAGCAAGGGGGATACGCAGTATTTT
NA	TRBJ1-2	TRBV29-1	14	NA	CSVTRAVSNYGYTF	TGCAGCGTGACCCGAGCGGTTTCTAACTATGGCTACACCTTC
many	TRBJ2-1	TRBV20-1	14	TRBD1	CSAITGTGDNEQFF	TGCAGTGCCATTACCGGGACAGGGGACAATGAGCAGTTCTTC
NA	TRBJ1-1	TRBV6-5	16	NA	CASTFYYGDQVTEAFF	TGTGCCAGCACCTTCTATTACGGGGATCAGGTCACTGAAGCTTTCTTT
NA	TRBJ1-2	TRBV6-5	14	NA	CASSYSPGRYGYTF	TGTGCCAGCAGTTACTCGCCAGGTCGCTATGGCTACACCTTC
NA	TRBJ1-1	TRBV6-1	15	NA	CASSPQLLMNTEAFF	TGTGCCAGCAGCCCCCAATTACTCATGAACACTGAAGCTTTCTTT
many	TRBJ2-1	TRBV7-2	13	NA	CASSSTDGNEQFF	TGTGCCAGCAGCTCCACGGACGGCAATGAGCAGTTCTTC
few	TRBJ2-1	TRBV18	16	TRBD1	CASSPLRDRPLGEQFF	TGTGCCAGCTCACCCCTCCGGGACAGGCCCCTCGGTGAGCAGTTCTTC
few	TRBJ2-3	TRBV20-1	14	NA	CSARVASGTDTQYF	TGCAGTGCTAGAGTGGCTAGCGGCACAGATACGCAGTATTTT
few	TRBJ1-1	TRBV29-1	13	NA	CSVGGGLNTEAFF	TGCAGCGTTGGAGGAGGGTTGAACACTGAAGCTTTCTTT
many	TRBJ2-7	TRBV10-3	14	NA	CAISNTGEGYEQYF	TGTGCCATCAGCAATACAGGGGAGGGCTACGAGCAGTACTTC
many	TRBJ2-1	TRBV7-8	14	TRBD2	CASSSERGNNEQFF	TGTGCCAGCAGCTCCGAGCGGGGGAACAATGAGCAGTTCTTC
many	TRBJ2-1	TRBV28	15	NA	CASSFGRGLDNEQFF	TGTGCCAGCAGTTTCGGGCGAGGGTTGGACAATGAGCAGTTCTTC
NA	TRBJ1-2	TRBV11-2	12	NA	CASSLDYRGYTF	TGTGCCAGCAGCTTAGATTATAGGGGCTACACCTTC
few	TRBJ2-7	TRBV28	18	NA	CASTSPGLGRMSSYEQYF	TGTGCCAGCACTTCCCCCGGCCTGGGACGGATGAGCTCCTACGAGCAGTACTTC
NA	TRBJ2-7	TRBV16	15	NA	CASSQSVEYSYEQYF	TGTGCCAGCAGCCAATCTGTAGAGTATAGTTACGAGCAGTACTTC
few	TRBJ1-1	TRBV20-1	17	NA	CSARTSRFRVMNTEAFF	TGCAGTGCTAGAACAAGCCGCTTTAGGGTGATGAACACTGAAGCTTTCTTT
few	TRBJ2-1	TRBV18	16	TRBD1	CASSLSDRVIYNEQFF	TGTGCCAGCTCACTTTCGGACAGGGTTATTTACAATGAGCAGTTCTTC
NA	TRBJ1-3	TRBV2	15	NA	CASRGPSGTGDTIYF	TGTGCCAGCAGGGGGCCATCAGGAACGGGGGACACCATATATTTT
few	TRBJ2-3	TRBV11-3	15	NA	CASSLGASYTDTQYF	TGTGCCAGCAGCTTAGGGGCGTCCTACACAGATACGCAGTATTTT
few	TRBJ2-5	TRBV13	14	NA	CASSAQGEGETQYF	TGTGCCAGCAGCGCTCAGGGTGAGGGGGAGACCCAGTACTTC
NA	TRBJ2-7	TRBV6-5	14	NA	CASSPLTEFYEQYF	TGTGCCAGCAGCCCTTTGACAGAGTTCTACGAGCAGTACTTC
few	TRBJ2-1	TRBV12-3/TRBV12-4	15	TRBD1	CASSYRQGAYNEQFF	TGTGCCAGCAGTTATAGGCAGGGGGCCTACAATGAGCAGTTCTTC
NA	TRBJ1-2	TRBV20-1	11	NA	CSARGFHGYTF	TGCAGTGCTAGGGGGTTTCATGGCTACACCTTC
NA	TRBJ2-7	TRBV4-1	16	TRBD2	CASSQVGPSGIYEQYF	TGTGCCAGCAGCCAAGTCGGCCCGAGCGGGATCTACGAGCAGTACTTC
few	TRBJ2-2	TRBV27	12	NA	CASSLPDRELFF	TGTGCCAGCAGCCTACCGGACAGGGAGCTGTTTTTT
NA	TRBJ1-1	TRBV3-1	16	TRBD1	CASRRDRGRMNTEAFF	TGTGCCAGCAGACGGGACAGGGGGCGGATGAACACTGAAGCTTTCTTT
NA	TRBJ1-6	TRBV27	14	NA	CASSLQQYNSPLHF	TGTGCCAGCAGTTTACAACAGTATAATTCACCCCTCCACTTT
few	TRBJ2-1	TRBV25-1	16	TRBD2	CASSEYSSGGVNEQFF	TGTGCCAGCAGTGAATACTCTAGCGGGGGGGTAAATGAGCAGTTCTTC
few	TRBJ2-5	TRBV27	15	NA	CASREWGSSWETQYF	TGTGCCAGCCGCGAGTGGGGAAGTTCGTGGGAGACCCAGTACTTC
many	TRBJ1-1	TRBV7-9	16	NA	CASSLVRDPGGGEAFF	TGTGCCAGCAGCTTAGTTCGAGATCCGGGGGGGGGTGAAGCTTTCTTT
NA	TRBJ1-1	TRBV19	14	NA	CATRDGDWGTEAFF	TGTGCCACCCGGGACGGCGACTGGGGCACTGAAGCTTTCTTT
NA	TRBJ2-3	TRBV12-3/TRBV12-4	12	NA	CASRLILDTQYF	TGTGCCAGCAGATTAATTCTGGATACGCAGTATTTT
NA	TRBJ1-1	TRBV27	14	NA	CASSYEGPNTEAFF	TGTGCCAGCAGTTATGAGGGCCCGAACACTGAAGCTTTCTTT
few	TRBJ1-1	TRBV28	13	NA	CASNPGPNTEAFF	TGTGCCAGCAACCCCGGACCGAACACTGAAGCTTTCTTT
NA	TRBJ2-7	TRBV19	13	NA	CASETTGEGEQYF	TGTGCCAGTGAAACGACAGGGGAGGGCGAGCAGTACTTC
many	TRBJ1-4	TRBV28	14	NA	CASSFGTGHEKLFF	TGTGCCAGCAGTTTTGGTACCGGGCATGAAAAACTGTTTTTT
NA	TRBJ2-3	TRBV2	17	TRBD2	CASGAGLAPHSPSTQYF	TGTGCCAGCGGGGCGGGACTAGCGCCCCACAGTCCCAGTACGCAGTATTTT
few	TRBJ2-2	TRBV7-6	18	NA	CASSAKSTGARNTGELFF	TGTGCCAGCAGCGCAAAGTCGACGGGGGCCCGGAACACCGGGGAGCTGTTTTTT
NA	TRBJ2-1	TRBV20-1	17	NA	CSASGLDYPSSYNEQFF	TGCAGTGCTAGCGGACTGGATTACCCGAGCTCCTACAATGAGCAGTTCTTC